This entry lists 16 T cell receptor beta chains sequenced from one sample in a study of T cells in Graves' hyperthyroidism and ophthalmopathy. Researchers took RNA transcripts and amplified the TCR beta CDR3 regions from them. Carried out on the TCR CDR3, a first-round RT-PCR used the HTBI primer set. TCRdb re-called the multiplex PCR reads with MiXCR, one entry per CDR3 protein. The sample has hundreds of thousands of distinct CDR3 sequences; about 45% are singletons. Sequenced material: peripheral blood or thyroid tissue (not recorded which). Source of these receptors: an adult man with Graves' disease, either hyperthyroidism or ophthalmopathy (not recorded which).

This clonotype was observed many times. The V call is TRBV7-9, the J call TRBJ1-6; D is unresolved. The CDR3 runs 15 residues. The V end lost 4 bases, the J end lost 7 bases, and 14 bases lay between the germline ends. Germline loops: CDR1 SEHNR, CDR2 FQNEAQ (reference sequence). CDR3 amino acids: CASSSTSNWNSPLHF. DNA for the CDR3: TGTGCCAGCAGCTCGACTTCCAATTGGAATTCACCCCTCCACTTT.

Regarding this clonotype: Possible read error: a much larger clone is one base away. The chain has TRBV7-9 and TRBJ2-5, with D tentatively TRBD1 or TRBD2 (5 bases each). This CDR3 comprises 14 residues. Trimming left V 6 bases short and J 0 bases short, with 11 bases between. Germline V gene lookup returns CDR1 SEHNR and CDR2 FQNEAQ (reference sequence). CDR3 sequence (DNA): TGTGCCAGCAGTGATGGGACGGACCAAGAGACCCAGTACTTC. Translated, it gives CASSDGTDQETQYF.

V usage is TRBV14 and J usage is TRBJ1-5, with 7 bases aligning to TRBD1. The germline V gene encodes CDR1 SGHDN and CDR2 FVKESK. V lost 6 bases and J lost 4; bases outside the gene matches: 9. The CDR3 sequence is 15 residues long. The CDR3 loop reads CASSTIRQGNQPQHF. The CDR3 nucleotides are TGTGCCAGCAGTACCATTCGACAGGGTAATCAGCCCCAGCATTTT.

V gene TRBV5-1 combines with J gene TRBJ2-7, with unresolved D. V was clipped by 2 bases and J by 0 bases, with 6 bases between them. Germline CDR1 reads SGHRS; CDR2 reads YFSETQ. There are 13 residues in the CDR3. The CDR3 here is CASSFGFSYEQYF. The CDR3 DNA reads as TGCGCCAGCAGCTTTGGCTTCTCCTACGAGCAGTACTTC. Full variable domain (missing parts from reference TRBV5-1 and TRBJ2-7): KAGVTQTPRYLIKTRGQQVTLSCSPISGHRSVSWYQQTPGQGLQFLFEYFSETQRNKGNFPGRFSGRQFSNSRSEMNVSTLELGDSALYLCASSFGFSYEQYFGPGTRLTVT.

The chain uses TRBV20-1 and TRBJ1-2; the D is unclear. The V end was cut by 2 bases, the J end by 3 bases, with 7 bases between. The germline V gene has CDR1 DFQATT and CDR2 SNEGSKA (reference sequence). The CDR3 sequence is 12 residues long. Here the CDR3 DNA reads TGCAGTGCTAGACATCGCCACTATGGCTACACCTTC. Encoded protein: CSARHRHYGYTF.

Many counts were recorded for this clonotype. The V call is TRBV10-3, the J call TRBJ2-5, with D maybe TRBD1 (7 bases). CDR1 and CDR2 (germline): ENHRY, SYGVKD. The V and J ends lost 3 bases and 1 base respectively, with 15 bases between them. The CDR3 spans 16 residues. For the CDR3, the DNA is TGTGCCATCAGTGAAGGAGGGGGCGCAGGCCAAGAGACCCAGTACTTC. Protein: CAISEGGGAGQETQYF.

In this sample, this clonotype turned up once. The chain couples TRBV7-9 to TRBJ2-3; D gene unclear. CDR1 and CDR2 from the germline V gene are SEHNR and FQNEAQ (reference sequence). The CDR3 extends over 16 amino acids. Trimming removed 4 bases at V and 0 bases at J, with 14 bases between. The chain's CDR3 is CASSSDPNASTDTQYF. The CDR3 nucleotides read TGTGCCAGCAGCTCAGACCCAAACGCTAGCACAGATACGCAGTATTTT. Variable domain in full (rest from reference TRBV7-9 and TRBJ2-3): DTGVSQNPRHKITKRGQNVTFRCDPISEHNRLYWYRQTLGQGPEFLTYFQNEAQLEKSRLLSDRFSAERPKGSFSTLEIQRTEQGDSAMYLCASSSDPNASTDTQYFGPGTRLTVL.

This chain links TRBV12-3 or TRBV12-4 with TRBJ1-2; no clear D. The CDR3 loop spans 12 amino acids. The CDR3 DNA is TGTGCTAGTGGTTTGGACTTGGGAGGCTACACCTTC. Amino acid sequence: CASGLDLGGYTF.

This clonotype has only a few counts. The chain combines TRBV20-1 with TRBJ2-7; 8 nucleotides agree with TRBD2. This CDR3 is 14 amino acids long. Per the germline V gene, CDR1 is DFQATT and CDR2 is SNEGSKA (reference sequence). V shed 5 bases and J 5 bases; nucleotides not matched to a gene: 11. This CDR3 reads CSAPSREGANEQYF. Here the CDR3 DNA reads TGCAGTGCTCCTTCTCGGGAGGGAGCTAACGAGCAGTACTTC.

Only a few counts were recorded for this clonotype. Written as DNA, the CDR3 is TGTGCCAGCAGCTTAAGTTGGGGCCTGAACACTGAAGCTTTCTTT. Amino acid sequence: CASSLSWGLNTEAFF. The chain carries TRBV7-9 and TRBJ1-1, with D possibly TRBD1 on 5 matching bases. V lost 2 bases and J lost 0, with 10 bases in between. CDR1 and CDR2 (germline): SEHNR, FQNEAQ (reference sequence). The CDR3 has 15 residues.

This chain connects TRBV15 to TRBJ1-4, with 9 bases matching TRBD1. V lost 1 base and J lost 3; bases outside the gene matches: 3. Germline assignment: CDR1 LNHNV and CDR2 YYDKDF (reference sequence). The CDR3 has 16 residues. The chain's CDR3 is CATSRAGTGPNEKLFF. In DNA, the CDR3 is TGTGCCACCAGCAGAGCCGGGACAGGGCCTAATGAAAAACTGTTTTTT.

This clonotype was recorded once. Because it lacks the conserved phenylalanine or tryptophan at the end, this CDR3 is likely a read error. It is unclear where the CDR3 begins or ends on the DNA, so no DNA is shown, and the CDR3 is as TCRdb lists it. The chain has TRBV29-1 and TRBJ1-4; TRBD1 was called by the table and not checked on the DNA. Looked up from germline, CDR1 is SQVTM and CDR2 is ANQGSEA. Counting both end residues, the CDR3 totals 9 amino acids. The CDR3: CSVDGQGGL.

This clonotype was counted many times. The chain has TRBV7-9 and TRBJ2-7; 10 positions agree with TRBD1. Trimming cost V 4 bases and J 5 bases; bases outside gene matches: 5. Germline V gene lookup returns CDR1 SEHNR and CDR2 FQNEAQ (reference sequence). CDR3 size: 14 residues. CDR3 protein: CASSSRQGAHEQYF. In nucleotides, the CDR3 is TGTGCCAGCAGCTCTCGACAGGGGGCCCACGAGCAGTACTTC.

This clonotype was recorded at least ten times. This chain uses TRBV29-1 with TRBJ2-2; a weak D match, TRBD2 (6 bases). Per germline, CDR1 SQVTM and CDR2 ANQGSEA. The CDR3 is 13 residues long. V was trimmed by 3 bases and J by 1 base, leaving 6 bases between them. The CDR3 sequence is CSVDGGNTGELFF. The CDR3 DNA sequence: TGCAGCGTTGACGGGGGGAACACCGGGGAGCTGTTTTTT.

The CDR3 here is CASSLTGEDQYF. CDR3 nucleotide sequence: TGTGCCAGCAGCCTTACAGGGGAGGACCAGTACTTC. The chain employs TRBV12-3 or TRBV12-4 and TRBJ2-5; D perhaps matches TRBD1 (7 bases). This CDR3 spans 12 amino acids. V was clipped by 6 bases and J by 10 bases, with 15 bases between them.

The rearrangement links TRBV20-1 to TRBJ1-6, with 8 bases that match TRBD1. CDR1 is DFQATT, CDR2 SNEGSKA, per germline (reference sequence). This CDR3 contains 15 residues. J lost 7 bases, V lost 4 bases, and 9 bases had no gene match. The CDR3, as DNA: TGCAGTGCTAAACCTCAGGGGGCTGGAAATTCACCCCTCCACTTT. Its translation is CSAKPQGAGNSPLHF.